One and the same sample provided the 2 T cell receptor beta chains below, sequenced in a study of circulating tumor DNA in untreated peripheral T-cell lymphoma. Assay: immunoSEQ multiplex PCR; the TCRdb copy retains only in-frame clones and omits some. The sample has roughly 2,000 clones; around 87% are singletons. Sequenced material: tumor tissue. Every receptor here comes from a human donor with peripheral T-cell lymphoma.

This rearrangement joins TRBV6-8 to TRBJ2-3; TRBD2 matches 7 bases. V shed 3 bases, J shed 4 bases, and the junction held 7 bases outside the gene matches. Germline loops: CDR1 MNHGY, CDR2 SAAAGT. The CDR3 spans 15 residues. CDR3 in amino acids: CASSYSGGGPDTQYF. CDR3 nucleotide sequence: TGTGCCAGCAGTTATTCTGGCGGGGGTCCAGATACGCAGTATTTT.

The CDR3 region has the DNA TGTGCCACCAGCAGAGACCGTCCTGTACAGAATGAAAAACTGTTTTTT. It specifies CATSRDRPVQNEKLFF. This chain joins TRBV15 and TRBJ1-4, with unresolved D. From germline, CDR1 is LNHNV and CDR2 YYDKDF (reference sequence). The CDR3 covers 16 residues. Deletions cut 0 bases from V and 5 bases from J, with 13 bases between.